The 22 T cell receptor beta chains below all came from one sample that was sequenced in a study of blood T cell repertoires in COVID-19. The data were produced by immunoSEQ multiplex PCR, yet TCRdb's version contains in-frame clones alone and is incomplete. The sample lists about 210,000 clones; 87% were seen once. Sequences were obtained from PBMCs or T cells enriched from blood (not recorded which). Receptors were obtained from a man younger than 40 in a cohort exposed to, infected with or recovered from COVID-19 (not recorded which).

The rearrangement joins TRBV9 to TRBJ2-3; D perhaps matches TRBD2 (6 bases). This CDR3 has 16 amino acids. Trimming shortened V by 4 bases and J by 1 base, and 16 bases separated the two germline ends. CDR1 is SGDLS, CDR2 YYNGEE, per germline. In DNA, the CDR3 is TGTGCCAGCAGCACCCGGGGGACGGCCGGCACAGATACGCAGTATTTT. This codes for CASSTRGTAGTDTQYF. The full variable domain, with the rest looked up from reference TRBV9 and TRBJ2-3, is DSGVTQTPKHLITATGQRVTLRCSPRSGDLSVYWYQQSLDQGLQFLIQYYNGEERAKGNILERFSAQQFPDLHSELNLSSLELGDSALYFCASSTRGTAGTDTQYFGPGTRLTVL.

The chain couples TRBV5-4 to TRBJ2-7; D gene uncertain. Between the trimmed V and J ends, which lost 3 bases and 6 bases, there was a span of 7 bases. This CDR3 region has 11 residues. Germline assignment: CDR1 SGHNT and CDR2 YYREEE (reference sequence). CDR3 region: CASSSPGEQYF. In DNA form, the CDR3 reads TGTGCCAGCAGCTCCCCGGGCGAGCAGTACTTC.

The rearrangement uses TRBV28 and TRBJ2-1; possible D gene TRBD2, 7 bases. The CDR3 contains 15 residues. The V and J ends lost 7 bases and 2 bases respectively, with 15 bases between them. Germline loops: CDR1 MDHEN, CDR2 SYDVKM. CDR3 sequence: CASNLGGATYNEQFF. CDR3 nucleotide sequence: TGTGCCAGCAACTTGGGGGGGGCCACCTACAATGAGCAGTTCTTC.

V gene TRBV5-5 combines with J gene TRBJ2-3; TRBD2 matches at 8 bases. The ends lost 0 bases at V and 3 bases at J; junction bases unmatched: 6. Germline-derived CDR1 and CDR2 are SGHKS and YYEKEE (reference sequence). CDR3 length: 16 residues. CDR3: CASSLVLAGLTDTQYF. CDR3 nucleotide sequence: TGTGCCAGCAGCTTGGTTCTAGCGGGCCTTACAGATACGCAGTATTTT.

Worth noting for this clone: A much larger clone differs from this one at a single base, so this may be a read error. This sequence joins TRBV9 and TRBJ2-3; TRBD2 matches 11 bases. The J segment lost 0 bases and the V segment lost 3 bases, leaving 0 bases of the junction unmatched. CDR1 SGDLS and CDR2 YYNGEE come from the germline V gene. This CDR3 contains 15 residues. This CDR3 is CASSGTSGSTDTQYF. In DNA, the CDR3 is TGTGCCAGCAGCGGGACTAGCGGGAGCACAGATACGCAGTATTTT. Drawing the rest from reference TRBV9 and TRBJ2-3, the complete variable domain is DSGVTQTPKHLITATGQRVTLRCSPRSGDLSVYWYQQSLDQGLQFLIQYYNGEERAKGNILERFSAQQFPDLHSELNLSSLELGDSALYFCASSGTSGSTDTQYFGPGTRLTVL.

As regards this clone: The sample has other DNA sequences that encode this CDR3 too. The chain has TRBV9 and TRBJ2-1, with TRBD2 as a possible D gene (5 bases). V was cut by 2 bases and J by 0 bases, with 9 bases left in between. The CDR3 is 15 amino acids. Germline V CDR1 and CDR2: SGDLS, YYNGEE. In DNA, the CDR3 is TGTGCCAGCAGCGTGAGCGGAAGCTCCTACAATGAGCAGTTCTTC. Its protein product is CASSVSGSSYNEQFF.

The gene calls are TRBV24-1 and TRBJ1-1, with TRBD1 as a possible D gene (5 bases). CDR1 is KGHDR, CDR2 SFDVKD, per germline. The CDR3 is 13 amino acids. The ends were cut back, 3 bases at V and 9 bases at J, with 13 bases in the middle. CDR3 in amino acids: CATSDSHRRKAFF. The CDR3 DNA reads TGTGCCACCAGTGATAGCCACAGGAGAAAAGCTTTCTTT.

J is TRBJ1-1 and V is TRBV5-1, with 10 bases fitting TRBD1. CDR1 and CDR2 from the germline V gene are SGHRS and YFSETQ. The CDR3 sequence is 16 residues long. Trimming at V came to 4 bases and at J to 4 bases, leaving 10 bases not matched to a gene. The CDR3 DNA reads TGCGCCAGCAGCCATGGGACAGGGGCCCGAGGCACTGAAGCTTTCTTT. Translating gives CASSHGTGARGTEAFF.

The V call is TRBV27, the J call TRBJ2-3, with TRBD1 matching 10 bases. V lost 3 bases and J lost 10; bases outside the gene matches: 13. This CDR3 has 16 residues. The germline V gene has CDR1 MNHEY and CDR2 SMNVEV (reference sequence). In DNA form, the CDR3 reads TGTGCCAGCAGTTTCCCGGGACAGGGGACTCTCTCTGCGCAGTATTTT. Protein sequence: CASSFPGQGTLSAQYF.

This clone was counted a single time. The rearrangement uses TRBV5-3 and TRBJ1-2, with D hard to call. TRBV5-3 is treated as an ORF (open reading frame) with a function not yet certain. Trimming removed 1 base at V and 7 bases at J, with 8 bases between. CDR3 length: 12 residues. The CDR3 here is CARSLSFCGYTF. The CDR3 nucleotides are TGTGCCAGAAGCTTGTCTTTCTGTGGCTACACCTTC.

The J gene is TRBJ1-5, the V gene TRBV27; 9 nucleotides line up with TRBD1. From germline, CDR1 is MNHEY and CDR2 SMNVEV (reference sequence). There are 15 residues in the CDR3. J lost 10 bases, V lost 4 bases, and 11 bases had no gene match. In nucleotides, the CDR3 is TGTGCCAGCAGTTCCTCACAGGGGGCAGGGAGTCCCCAGCATTTT. Translation: CASSSSQGAGSPQHF.

This chain uses TRBV7-3 with TRBJ1-1; D is ambiguous. This CDR3 region has 14 residues. With 6 bases removed from V and 1 base from J, the gap between germline ends came to 12 bases. CDR1 and CDR2 (germline): SGHTA, FQGTGA. CDR3 protein: CASRGRSGNTEAFF. The CDR3 DNA sequence: TGTGCCAGCAGGGGGAGGTCTGGGAACACTGAAGCTTTCTTT.

The chain links TRBV5-5 to TRBJ2-5, with D possibly TRBD2 on 6 matching bases. The germline gives CDR1 SGHKS, CDR2 YYEKEE (reference sequence). This CDR3 has 13 residues. V was pared by 4 bases and J by 3 bases, with 10 bases between. Here the CDR3 reads CASSGGGEETQYF. CDR3 DNA: TGTGCCAGCAGCGGAGGAGGGGAAGAGACCCAGTACTTC.

This sequence joins TRBV28 and TRBJ2-7, with TRBD1 identical over 11 bases. With V trimmed by 4 bases and J by 7 bases, 6 bases remained unmatched. Germline V lookup: CDR1 MDHEN, CDR2 SYDVKM. This CDR3 contains 14 residues. CDR3 loop: CASSWTGGVREQYF. Written as DNA, the CDR3 is TGTGCCAGCAGTTGGACAGGGGGCGTCCGGGAGCAGTACTTC.

The CDR3 DNA is TGTGCCAGCAGCCATCTGGGGGCACCGGAGACCCAGTACTTC. Translating gives CASSHLGAPETQYF. The chain carries TRBV7-2 and TRBJ2-5; perhaps TRBD1 as D (6 bases). V dropped 5 bases and J dropped 5 bases, with 15 bases sitting between them. Germline CDR1 SGHTA, CDR2 FQGNSA. The CDR3 covers 14 residues.

This clone appeared a single time. The chain combines TRBV10-3 with TRBJ2-7; 9 bases fit TRBD2. J gave up 6 bases and V 7 bases, and 10 bases lay outside the gene matches. Germline loops: CDR1 ENHRY, CDR2 SYGVKD. There are 14 residues in the CDR3. CDR3 region: CAITAGGPVSEQYF. The CDR3 DNA sequence: TGTGCCATCACGGCGGGAGGGCCGGTATCCGAGCAGTACTTC.

V is TRBV7-2 and J is TRBJ1-6; TRBD1 aligns across 8 bases. V shed 5 bases, J shed 8 bases, and the junction held 8 bases outside the gene matches. CDR1 SGHTA and CDR2 FQGNSA come from the germline V gene. There are 15 residues in the CDR3. The CDR3 region is CASSQRTGLDSPLHF. In DNA form, the CDR3 reads TGTGCCAGCAGCCAAAGGACAGGGCTCGATTCACCCCTCCACTTT. Drawing the rest from reference TRBV7-2 and TRBJ1-6, the complete variable domain is GAGVSQSPSNKVTEKGKDVELRCDPISGHTALYWYRQSLGQGLEFLIYFQGNSAPDKSGLPSDRFSAERTGGSVSTLTIQRTQQEDSAVYLCASSQRTGLDSPLHFGNGTRLTVT.

The chain has TRBV11-2 and TRBJ2-2, with 8 bases identical to TRBD2. The CDR3 runs to 18 residues. Per the germline V gene, CDR1 is SGHAT and CDR2 is FQNNGV. The trim removed 4 bases at V and 6 bases at J, leaving 16 bases unmatched. CDR3 sequence reads: CASSSRRMSGRSAGELFF. CDR3 in DNA: TGTGCCAGCAGCTCCCGCCGGATGAGCGGGAGATCCGCCGGGGAGCTGTTTTTT.

The J gene is TRBJ1-6, the V gene TRBV10-3; D gene unclear. The V end lost 1 base, the J end lost 8 bases, and 6 bases lay between the germline ends. Germline-derived CDR1 and CDR2 are ENHRY and SYGVKD. The CDR3 extends over 13 amino acids. As DNA, the CDR3 is TGTGCCATCAGTGAGTATGAGGATTCACCCCTCCACTTT. Its protein is CAISEYEDSPLHF.

This sequence joins TRBV11-2 and TRBJ2-7, with D perhaps matching TRBD1 (5 bases). Trimming stripped 3 bases from V and 3 bases from J, with 6 bases between. Germline V gene sequence: CDR1 SGHAT, CDR2 FQNNGV. This CDR3 is 12 amino acids long. In DNA, the CDR3 is TGTGCCAGCAGCTTCCAGGGCTACGAGCAGTACTTC. Residues: CASSFQGYEQYF.

The chain links TRBV14 to TRBJ2-1; 11 positions agree with TRBD2. The V and J ends lost 0 bases and 6 bases, in that order; junction bases with no gene match: 13. The CDR3 is 19 residues long. Germline values: CDR1 SGHDN, CDR2 FVKESK. CDR3 sequence (DNA): TGTGCCAGCAGCCAAGACGGTATTTCTAGCGGGAGGCCGGGCAATGAGCAGTTCTTC. Its protein product is CASSQDGISSGRPGNEQFF.

This clone was observed a few times. This chain connects TRBV9 to TRBJ2-5; 7 positions match TRBD2. This CDR3 is built from 14 residues. V shed 2 bases and J 4 bases; nucleotides not matched to a gene: 5. CDR1 is SGDLS and CDR2 is YYNGEE in the germline V gene. The CDR3 loop reads CASSVAGLRETQYF. In DNA form, the CDR3 reads TGTGCCAGCAGCGTGGCGGGACTACGAGAGACCCAGTACTTC. The full variable domain, rest sourced from reference TRBV9 and TRBJ2-5, is DSGVTQTPKHLITATGQRVTLRCSPRSGDLSVYWYQQSLDQGLQFLIQYYNGEERAKGNILERFSAQQFPDLHSELNLSSLELGDSALYFCASSVAGLRETQYFGPGTRLLVL.